Below, one TCR beta chain is given with its context. The source of the sample is a study of blood T cell repertoires in COVID-19. V shed 5 bases and J 4 bases; nucleotides not matched to a gene: 7. There are 16 residues in the CDR3. CDR1 and CDR2 (germline): SGHDT, YYEEEE. The table came from immunoSEQ multiplex PCR; TCRdb's copy has only in-frame clones and leaves some out. The top ten hold approximately 8.1% of the sample, which has roughly 83,000 clones, 70% to 90% seen once. The rearrangement joins TRBV5-6 to TRBJ1-4; 11 nucleotides align to TRBD1. The TCR sequence derives from an elderly man with active or convalescent COVID-19. Sequencing input: peripheral blood. The CDR3 region is CASSTGTGGLNEKLFF. In nucleotides, the CDR3 is TGTGCCAGCAGTACCGGGACAGGGGGTCTTAATGAAAAACTGTTTTTT. Complete variable domain (other parts from reference TRBV5-6 and TRBJ1-4): DAGVTQSPTHLIKTRGQQVTLRCSPKSGHDTVSWYQQALGQGPQFIFQYYEEEERQRGNFPDRFSGHQFPNYSSELNVNALLLGDSALYLCASSTGTGGLNEKLFFGSGTQLSVL.